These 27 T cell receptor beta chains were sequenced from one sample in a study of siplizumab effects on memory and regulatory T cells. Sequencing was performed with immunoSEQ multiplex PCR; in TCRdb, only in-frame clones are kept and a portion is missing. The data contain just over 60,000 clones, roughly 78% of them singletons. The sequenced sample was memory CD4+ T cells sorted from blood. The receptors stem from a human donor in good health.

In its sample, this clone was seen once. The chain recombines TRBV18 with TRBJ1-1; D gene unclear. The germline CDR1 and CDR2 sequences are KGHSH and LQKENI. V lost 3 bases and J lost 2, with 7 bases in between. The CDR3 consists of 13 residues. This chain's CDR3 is CASSPVDNTEAFF. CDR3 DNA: TGTGCCAGCTCACCGGTGGATAACACTGAAGCTTTCTTT.

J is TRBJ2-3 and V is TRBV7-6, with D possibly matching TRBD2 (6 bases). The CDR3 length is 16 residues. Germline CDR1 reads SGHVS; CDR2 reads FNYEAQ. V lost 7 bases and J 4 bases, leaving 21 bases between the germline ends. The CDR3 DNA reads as TGTGCCAGCACCCTAGGGTCGGTAGCGGACTCAGATACGCAGTATTTT. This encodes CASTLGSVADSDTQYF.

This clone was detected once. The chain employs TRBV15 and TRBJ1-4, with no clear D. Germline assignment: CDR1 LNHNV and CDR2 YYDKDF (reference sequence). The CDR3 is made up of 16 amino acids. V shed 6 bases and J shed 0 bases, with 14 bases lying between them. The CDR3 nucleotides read TGTGCCACCAGTGACCCTGGACGGGCAACTAATGAAAAACTGTTTTTT. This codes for CATSDPGRATNEKLFF.

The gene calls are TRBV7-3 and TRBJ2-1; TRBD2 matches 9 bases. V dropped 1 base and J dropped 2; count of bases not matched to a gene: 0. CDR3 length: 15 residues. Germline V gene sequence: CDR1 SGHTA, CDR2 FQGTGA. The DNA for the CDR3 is TGTGCCAGCAGCTTAAGCGGGGGGGCCTACAATGAGCAGTTCTTC. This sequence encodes CASSLSGGAYNEQFF. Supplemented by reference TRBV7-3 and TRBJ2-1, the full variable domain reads GAGVSQTPSNKVTEKGKYVELRCDPISGHTALYWYRQSLGQGPEFLIYFQGTGAADDSGLPNDRFFAVRPEGSVSTLKIQRTERGDSAVYLCASSLSGGAYNEQFFGPGTRLTVL.

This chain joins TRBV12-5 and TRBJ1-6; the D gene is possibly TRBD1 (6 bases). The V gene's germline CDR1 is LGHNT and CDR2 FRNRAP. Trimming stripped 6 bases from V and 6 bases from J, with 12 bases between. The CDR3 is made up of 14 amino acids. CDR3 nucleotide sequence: TGTGCTAGTGGCCCCCGGGGGGCTAATTCACCCCTCCACTTT. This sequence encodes CASGPRGANSPLHF.

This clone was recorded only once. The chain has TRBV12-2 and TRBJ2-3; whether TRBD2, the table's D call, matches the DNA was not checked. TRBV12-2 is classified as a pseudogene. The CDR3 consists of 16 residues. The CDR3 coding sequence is TGTGCAAGTCGCTTGATAGCGGGGCCAAGCACAGATACGCAGTATTTT. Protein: CASRLIAGPSTDTQYF.

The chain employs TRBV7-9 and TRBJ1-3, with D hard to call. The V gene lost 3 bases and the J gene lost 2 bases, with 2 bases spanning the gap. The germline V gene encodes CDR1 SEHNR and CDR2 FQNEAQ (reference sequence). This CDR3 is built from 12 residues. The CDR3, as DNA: TGTGCCAGCAGCTTTACTGGAAACACCATATATTTT. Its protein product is CASSFTGNTIYF.

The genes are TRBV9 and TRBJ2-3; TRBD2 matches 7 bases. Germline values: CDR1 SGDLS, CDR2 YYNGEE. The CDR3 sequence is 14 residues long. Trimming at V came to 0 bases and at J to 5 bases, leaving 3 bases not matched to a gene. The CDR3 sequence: CASSVAGGLDTQYF. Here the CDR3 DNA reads TGTGCCAGCAGCGTAGCGGGGGGACTAGATACGCAGTATTTT.

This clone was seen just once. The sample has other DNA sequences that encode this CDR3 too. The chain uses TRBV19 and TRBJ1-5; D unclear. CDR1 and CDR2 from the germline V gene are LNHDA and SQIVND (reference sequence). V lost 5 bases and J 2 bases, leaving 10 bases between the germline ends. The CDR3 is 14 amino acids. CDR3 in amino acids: CASSFGRGNQPQHF. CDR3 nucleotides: TGTGCCAGTAGTTTTGGACGGGGCAATCAGCCCCAGCATTTT.

CDR3 coding DNA: TGTGCCAGCACCGCTAGCGGGGGATACAATGAGCAGTTCTTC. Protein product: CASTASGGYNEQFF. V gene TRBV6-5 combines with J gene TRBJ2-1, with 10 bases matching TRBD2. V dropped 7 bases and J dropped 4; count of bases not matched to a gene: 4. The CDR3 runs to 14 residues. Germline CDR1 MNHEY, CDR2 SVGAGI.

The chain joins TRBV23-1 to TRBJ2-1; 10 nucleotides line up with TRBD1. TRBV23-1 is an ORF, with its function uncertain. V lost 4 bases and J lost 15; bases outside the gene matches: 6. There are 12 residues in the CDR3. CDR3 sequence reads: CASSPPDRGMFF. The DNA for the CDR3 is TGCGCCAGCAGTCCGCCGGACAGGGGGATGTTCTTC.

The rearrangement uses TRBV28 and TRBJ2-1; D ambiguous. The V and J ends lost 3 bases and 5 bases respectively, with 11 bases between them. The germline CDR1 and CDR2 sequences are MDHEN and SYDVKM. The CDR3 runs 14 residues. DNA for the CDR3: TGTGCCAGCAGTTTTATCAGGAGTAACAATGAGCAGTTCTTC. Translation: CASSFIRSNNEQFF.

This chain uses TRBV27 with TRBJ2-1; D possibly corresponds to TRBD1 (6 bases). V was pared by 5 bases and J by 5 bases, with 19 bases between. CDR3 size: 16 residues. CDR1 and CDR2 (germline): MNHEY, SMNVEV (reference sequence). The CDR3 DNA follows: TGTGCCAGCAGTACCATCCCCGGACAGAAACACAATGAGCAGTTCTTC. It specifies CASSTIPGQKHNEQFF.

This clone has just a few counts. The CDR3 region is CASSLGLQGTEAFF. CDR3 bases: TGTGCCAGCAGCTTAGGCTTGCAGGGCACTGAAGCTTTCTTT. The J gene is TRBJ1-1, the V gene TRBV7-3; perhaps TRBD1 as D (5 bases). In germline, CDR1 is SGHTA, CDR2 FQGTGA. CDR3 size: 14 residues. With 2 bases removed from V and 4 bases from J, the gap between germline ends came to 11 bases.

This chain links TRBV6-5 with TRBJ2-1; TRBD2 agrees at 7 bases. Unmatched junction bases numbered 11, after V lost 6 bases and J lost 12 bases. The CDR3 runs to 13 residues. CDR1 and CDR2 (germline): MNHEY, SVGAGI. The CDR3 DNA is TGTGCCAGCAGGCGGGACTACCAAAGCGGGCAGTTCTTC. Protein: CASRRDYQSGQFF.

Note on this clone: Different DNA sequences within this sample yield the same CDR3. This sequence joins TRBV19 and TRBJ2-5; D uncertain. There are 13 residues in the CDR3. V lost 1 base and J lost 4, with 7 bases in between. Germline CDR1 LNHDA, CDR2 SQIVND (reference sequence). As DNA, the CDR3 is TGTGCCAGTAGTATAGGGGGTGGAGAGACCCAGTACTTC. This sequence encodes CASSIGGGETQYF.

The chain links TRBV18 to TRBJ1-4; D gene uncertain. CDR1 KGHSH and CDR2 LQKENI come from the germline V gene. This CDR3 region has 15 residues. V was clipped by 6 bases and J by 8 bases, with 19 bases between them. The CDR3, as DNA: TGTGCCAGCTCCCCCGGAACGAGCATGTCGGAAAAACTGTTTTTT. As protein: CASSPGTSMSEKLFF.

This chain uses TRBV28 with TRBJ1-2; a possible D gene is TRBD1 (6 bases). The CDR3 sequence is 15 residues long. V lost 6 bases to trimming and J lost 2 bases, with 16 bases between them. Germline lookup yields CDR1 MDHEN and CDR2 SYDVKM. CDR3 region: CASRIPGHPNYGYTF. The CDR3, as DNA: TGTGCCAGCAGGATACCGGGACACCCAAACTATGGCTACACCTTC.

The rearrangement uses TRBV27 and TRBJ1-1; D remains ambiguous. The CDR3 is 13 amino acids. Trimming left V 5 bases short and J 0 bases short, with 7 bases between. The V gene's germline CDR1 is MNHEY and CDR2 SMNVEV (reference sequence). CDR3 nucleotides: TGTGCCAGCAGTCCTTGGATGAACACTGAAGCTTTCTTT. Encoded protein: CASSPWMNTEAFF.

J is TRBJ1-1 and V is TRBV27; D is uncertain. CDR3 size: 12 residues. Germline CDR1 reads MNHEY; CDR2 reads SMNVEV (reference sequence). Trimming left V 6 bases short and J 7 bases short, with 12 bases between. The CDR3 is CASRSYDGEAFF. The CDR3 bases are TGTGCCAGCAGATCCTATGACGGTGAAGCTTTCTTT.

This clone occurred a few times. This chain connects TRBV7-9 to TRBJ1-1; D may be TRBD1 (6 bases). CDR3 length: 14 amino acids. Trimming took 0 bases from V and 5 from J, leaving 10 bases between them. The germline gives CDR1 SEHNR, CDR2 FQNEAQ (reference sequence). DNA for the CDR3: TGTGCCAGCAGCTTAGCCCAGGGGAGGACTGAAGCTTTCTTT. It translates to CASSLAQGRTEAFF.

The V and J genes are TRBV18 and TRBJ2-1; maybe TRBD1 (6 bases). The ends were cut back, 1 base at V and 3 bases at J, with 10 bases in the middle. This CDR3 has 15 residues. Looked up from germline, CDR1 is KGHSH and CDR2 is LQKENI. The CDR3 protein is CASSPRRQDYNEQFF. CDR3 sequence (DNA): TGTGCCAGCTCACCACGGCGACAGGACTACAATGAGCAGTTCTTC.

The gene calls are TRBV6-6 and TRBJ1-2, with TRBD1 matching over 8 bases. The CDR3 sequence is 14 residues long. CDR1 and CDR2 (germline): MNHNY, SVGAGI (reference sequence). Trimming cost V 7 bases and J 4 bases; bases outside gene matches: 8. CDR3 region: CASNKGQGAYGYTF. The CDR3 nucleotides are TGTGCCAGCAATAAGGGGCAGGGGGCCTATGGCTACACCTTC.

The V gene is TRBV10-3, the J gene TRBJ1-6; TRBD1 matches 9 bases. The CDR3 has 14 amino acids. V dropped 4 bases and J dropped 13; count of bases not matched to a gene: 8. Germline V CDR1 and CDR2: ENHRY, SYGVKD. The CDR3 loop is CAISADRGIGPLHF. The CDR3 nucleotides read TGTGCCATCAGTGCGGACAGGGGAATCGGTCCCCTCCACTTT.

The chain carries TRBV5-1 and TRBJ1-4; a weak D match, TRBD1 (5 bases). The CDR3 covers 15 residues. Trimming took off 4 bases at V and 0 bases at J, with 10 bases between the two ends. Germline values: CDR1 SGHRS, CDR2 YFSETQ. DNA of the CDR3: TGCGCCAGCAGCCTAGACAGTGCAACTAATGAAAAACTGTTTTTT. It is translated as CASSLDSATNEKLFF.

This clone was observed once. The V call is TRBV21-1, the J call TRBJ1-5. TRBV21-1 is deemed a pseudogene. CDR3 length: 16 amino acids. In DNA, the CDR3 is TGTGCCAGCAGCAAAGAGGGCCTGTATAGCAATCAGCCCCAGCATTTT. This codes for CASSKEGLYSNQPQHF.

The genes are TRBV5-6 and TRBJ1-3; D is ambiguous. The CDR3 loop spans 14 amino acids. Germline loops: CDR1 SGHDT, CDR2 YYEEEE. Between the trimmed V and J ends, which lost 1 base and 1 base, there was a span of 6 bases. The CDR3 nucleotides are TGTGCCAGCAGCTTGACAGCTTCTGGAAACACCATATATTTT. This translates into CASSLTASGNTIYF.